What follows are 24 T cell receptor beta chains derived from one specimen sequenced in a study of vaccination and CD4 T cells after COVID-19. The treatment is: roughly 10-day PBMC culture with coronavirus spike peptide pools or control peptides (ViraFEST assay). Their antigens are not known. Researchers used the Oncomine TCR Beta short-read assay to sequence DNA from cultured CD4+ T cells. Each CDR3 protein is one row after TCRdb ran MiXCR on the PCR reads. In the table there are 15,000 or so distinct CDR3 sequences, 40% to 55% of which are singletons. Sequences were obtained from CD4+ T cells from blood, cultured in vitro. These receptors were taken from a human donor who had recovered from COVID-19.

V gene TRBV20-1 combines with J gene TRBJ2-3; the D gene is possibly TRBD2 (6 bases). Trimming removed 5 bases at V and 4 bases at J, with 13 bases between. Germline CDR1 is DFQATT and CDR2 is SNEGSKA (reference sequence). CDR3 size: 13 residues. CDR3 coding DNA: TGCAGTGCTCCTAGCGTCGAAGCAGATACGCAGTATTTT. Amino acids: CSAPSVEADTQYF.

The CDR3 nucleotides are TGTGCTAGTGGGGGGGGCGGTGGAACAGATACGCAGTATTTT. It translates to CASGGGGGTDTQYF. This rearrangement joins TRBV12-5 to TRBJ2-3, with D possibly being TRBD1 or TRBD2 (6 bases each). Germline values: CDR1 LGHNT, CDR2 FRNRAP. The V gene lost 6 bases and the J gene lost 3 bases, with 13 bases spanning the gap. This CDR3 region has 14 residues. Supplemented by reference TRBV12-5 and TRBJ2-3, the full variable domain reads DARVTQTPRHKVTEMGQEVTMRCQPILGHNTVFWYRQTMMQGLELLAYFRNRAPLDDSGMPKDRFSAEMPDATLATLKIQPSEPRDSAVYFCASGGGGGTDTQYFGPGTRLTVL.

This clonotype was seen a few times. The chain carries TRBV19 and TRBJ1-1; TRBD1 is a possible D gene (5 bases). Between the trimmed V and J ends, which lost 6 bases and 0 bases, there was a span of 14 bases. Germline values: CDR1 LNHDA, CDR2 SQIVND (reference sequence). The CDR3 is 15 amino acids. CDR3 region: CASSRPRGLNTEAFF. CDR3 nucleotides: TGTGCCAGTAGCCGTCCAAGGGGTCTGAACACTGAAGCTTTCTTT.

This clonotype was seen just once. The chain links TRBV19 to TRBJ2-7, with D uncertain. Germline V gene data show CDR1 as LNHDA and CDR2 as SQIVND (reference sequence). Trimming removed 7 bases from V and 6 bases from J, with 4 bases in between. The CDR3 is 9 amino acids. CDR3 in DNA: TGTGCCAGTACGGTCGAGCAGTACTTC. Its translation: CASTVEQYF.

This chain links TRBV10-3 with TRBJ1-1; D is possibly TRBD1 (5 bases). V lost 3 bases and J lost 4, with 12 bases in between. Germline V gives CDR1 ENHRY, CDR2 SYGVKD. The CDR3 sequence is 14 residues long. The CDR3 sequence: CAISDAGWATEAFF. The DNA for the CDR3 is TGTGCCATCAGTGACGCAGGGTGGGCCACTGAAGCTTTCTTT.

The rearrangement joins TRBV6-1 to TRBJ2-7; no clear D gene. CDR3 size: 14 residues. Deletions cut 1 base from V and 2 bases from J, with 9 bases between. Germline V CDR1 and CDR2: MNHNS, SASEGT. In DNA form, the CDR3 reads TGTGCCAGCAGTGAAGGAGACGTTGCCTACGAGCAGTACTTC. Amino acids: CASSEGDVAYEQYF.

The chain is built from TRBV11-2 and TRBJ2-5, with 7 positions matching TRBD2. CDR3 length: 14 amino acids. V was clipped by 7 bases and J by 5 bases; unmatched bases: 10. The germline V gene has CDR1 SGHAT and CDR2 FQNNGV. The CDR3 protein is CASTPTGGGETQYF. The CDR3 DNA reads TGTGCCAGCACCCCGACGGGAGGTGGGGAGACCCAGTACTTC.

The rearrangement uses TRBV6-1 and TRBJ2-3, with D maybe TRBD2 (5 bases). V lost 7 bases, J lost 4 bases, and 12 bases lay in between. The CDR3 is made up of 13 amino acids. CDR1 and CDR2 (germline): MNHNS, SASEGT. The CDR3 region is CASTLLRADTQYF. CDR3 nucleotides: TGTGCCAGCACCCTACTGAGGGCAGATACGCAGTATTTT.

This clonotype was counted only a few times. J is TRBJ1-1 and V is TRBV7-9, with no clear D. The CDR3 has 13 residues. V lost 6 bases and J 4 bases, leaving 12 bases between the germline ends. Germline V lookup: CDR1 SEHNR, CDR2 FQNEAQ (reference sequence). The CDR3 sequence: CASRSKNGTEAFF. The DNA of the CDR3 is TGTGCCAGCAGGTCAAAGAACGGCACTGAAGCTTTCTTT. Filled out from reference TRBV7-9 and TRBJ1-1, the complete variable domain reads DTGVSQNPRHKITKRGQNVTFRCDPISEHNRLYWYRQTLGQGPEFLTYFQNEAQLEKSRLLSDRFSAERPKGSFSTLEIQRTEQGDSAMYLCASRSKNGTEAFFGQGTRLTVV.

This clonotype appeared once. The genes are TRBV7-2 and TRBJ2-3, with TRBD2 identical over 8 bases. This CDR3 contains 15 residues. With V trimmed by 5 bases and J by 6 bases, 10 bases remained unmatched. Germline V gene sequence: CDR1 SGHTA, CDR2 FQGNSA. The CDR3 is CASSPYTSGGDTQYF. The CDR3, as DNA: TGTGCCAGCAGCCCTTATACTAGCGGAGGGGATACGCAGTATTTT.

The CDR3 loop is CSARRGEGQETQYF. As DNA, the CDR3 is TGCAGTGCCCGACGAGGGGAGGGTCAAGAGACCCAGTACTTC. J is TRBJ2-5 and V is TRBV20-1; 7 nucleotides agree with TRBD2. Per germline, CDR1 DFQATT and CDR2 SNEGSKA (reference sequence). The CDR3 covers 14 residues. Losses at the gene ends were 6 bases for V and 2 bases for J; bases not matched to a gene: 9.

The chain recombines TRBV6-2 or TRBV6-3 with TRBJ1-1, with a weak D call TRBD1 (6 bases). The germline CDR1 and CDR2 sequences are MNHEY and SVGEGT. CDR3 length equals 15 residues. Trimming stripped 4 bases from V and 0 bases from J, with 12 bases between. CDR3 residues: CASSSSHRVNTEAFF. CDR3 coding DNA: TGTGCCAGCAGTTCCTCCCACAGGGTGAACACTGAAGCTTTCTTT.

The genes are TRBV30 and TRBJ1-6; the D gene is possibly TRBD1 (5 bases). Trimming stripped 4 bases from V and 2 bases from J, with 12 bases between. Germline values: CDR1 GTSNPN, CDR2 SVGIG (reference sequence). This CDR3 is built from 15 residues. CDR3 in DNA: TGTGCCTGGACCCGGGACGAACCCTATAATTCACCCCTCCACTTT. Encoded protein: CAWTRDEPYNSPLHF.

The CDR3 region has the DNA TGTGCCAGCAGGCCCACACAGGGGGCAGGGACAGATACGCAGTATTTT. Its protein product is CASRPTQGAGTDTQYF. J is TRBJ2-3 and V is TRBV6-1; 9 bases align to TRBD1. The CDR3 is 16 amino acids. V shed 6 bases and J 3 bases; nucleotides not matched to a gene: 10. Germline V gives CDR1 MNHNS, CDR2 SASEGT.

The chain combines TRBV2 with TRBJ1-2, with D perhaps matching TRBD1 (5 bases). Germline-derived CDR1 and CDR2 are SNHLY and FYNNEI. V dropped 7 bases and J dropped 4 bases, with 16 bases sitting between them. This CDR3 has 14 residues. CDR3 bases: TGTGCCAGCAAGGCCGGGGGGGGAGGCTATGGCTACACCTTC. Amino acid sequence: CASKAGGGGYGYTF. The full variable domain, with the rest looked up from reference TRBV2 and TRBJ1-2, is EPEVTQTPSHQVTQMGQEVILRCVPISNHLYFYWYRQILGQKVEFLVSFYNNEISEKSEIFDDQFSVERPDGSNFTLKIRSTKLEDSAMYFCASKAGGGGYGYTFGSGTRLTVV.

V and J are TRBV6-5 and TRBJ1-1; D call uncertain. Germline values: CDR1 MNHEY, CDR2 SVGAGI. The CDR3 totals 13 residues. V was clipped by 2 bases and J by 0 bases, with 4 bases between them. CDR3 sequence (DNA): TGTGCCAGCAGTTACGTTGTGAACACTGAAGCTTTCTTT. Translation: CASSYVVNTEAFF.

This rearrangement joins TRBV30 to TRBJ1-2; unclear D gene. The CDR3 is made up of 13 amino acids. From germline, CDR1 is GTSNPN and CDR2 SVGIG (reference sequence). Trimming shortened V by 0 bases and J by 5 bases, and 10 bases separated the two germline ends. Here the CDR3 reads CAWSVAFEYGYTF. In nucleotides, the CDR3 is TGTGCCTGGAGTGTAGCATTTGAGTATGGCTACACCTTC.

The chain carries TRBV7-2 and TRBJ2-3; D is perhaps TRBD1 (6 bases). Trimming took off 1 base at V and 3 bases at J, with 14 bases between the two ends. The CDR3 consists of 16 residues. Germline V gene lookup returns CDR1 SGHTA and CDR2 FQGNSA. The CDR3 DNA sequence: TGTGCCAGCAGCTTAGTCGTAGGGGGTTTTACAGATACGCAGTATTTT. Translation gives CASSLVVGGFTDTQYF.

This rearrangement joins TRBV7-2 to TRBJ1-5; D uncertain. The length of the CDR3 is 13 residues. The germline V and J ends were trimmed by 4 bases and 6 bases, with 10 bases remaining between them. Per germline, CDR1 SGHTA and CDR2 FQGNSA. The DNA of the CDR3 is TGTGCCAGCAGCTCTGTAGGTGCTCAGCCCCAGCATTTT. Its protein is CASSSVGAQPQHF.

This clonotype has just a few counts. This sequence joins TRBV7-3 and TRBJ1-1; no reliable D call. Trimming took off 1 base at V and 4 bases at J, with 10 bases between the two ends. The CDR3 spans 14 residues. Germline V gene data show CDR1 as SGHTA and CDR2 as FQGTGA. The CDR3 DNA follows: TGTGCCAGCAGCTTAAGGCCTACTTCCACTGAAGCTTTCTTT. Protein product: CASSLRPTSTEAFF.

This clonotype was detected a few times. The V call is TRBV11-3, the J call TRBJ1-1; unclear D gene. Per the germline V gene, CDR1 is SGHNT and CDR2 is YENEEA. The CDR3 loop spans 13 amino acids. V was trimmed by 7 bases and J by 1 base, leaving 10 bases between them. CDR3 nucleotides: TGTGCCAGCATGCCTCCGGAGAACACTGAAGCTTTCTTT. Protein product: CASMPPENTEAFF.

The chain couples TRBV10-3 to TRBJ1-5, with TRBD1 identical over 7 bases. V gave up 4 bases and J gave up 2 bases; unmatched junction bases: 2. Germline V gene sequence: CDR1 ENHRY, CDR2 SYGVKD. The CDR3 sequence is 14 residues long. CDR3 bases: TGTGCCATCAGTGGAGGACAGGGCAATCAGCCCCAGCATTTT. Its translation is CAISGGQGNQPQHF.

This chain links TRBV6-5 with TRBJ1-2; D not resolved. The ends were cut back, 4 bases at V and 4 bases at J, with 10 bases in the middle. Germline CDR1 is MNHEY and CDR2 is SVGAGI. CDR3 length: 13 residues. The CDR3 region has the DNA TGTGCCAGCAGTTCCCTCGGACCCTATGGCTACACCTTC. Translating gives CASSSLGPYGYTF.

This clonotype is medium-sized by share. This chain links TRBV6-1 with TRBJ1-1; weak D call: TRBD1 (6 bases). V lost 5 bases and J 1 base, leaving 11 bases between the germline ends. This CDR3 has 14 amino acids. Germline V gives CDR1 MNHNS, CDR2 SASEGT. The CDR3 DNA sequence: TGTGCCAGCAGTACAGGGTCCACGAACACTGAAGCTTTCTTT. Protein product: CASSTGSTNTEAFF.